This T cell receptor (beta chain) was obtained from a study of Graves' ophthalmopathy and Graves' hyperthyroidism. Amplification of the TCR beta CDR3 regions used RNA transcripts (as template). RT-PCR was first run with HTBI primers, then multiplex PCR in a second round. TCRdb re-analysed the multiplex PCR reads in MiXCR, keeping a single row per CDR3 protein. This table has 600,000 to 950,000 distinct CDR3 sequences, 40% appearing once. V lost 0 bases and J 5 bases, leaving 10 bases between the germline ends. Germline CDR1 and CDR2: SGHVS and FQNEAQ. The CDR3 is 14 residues long. This TCR was sampled from an adult man with Graves' ophthalmopathy. The source material was peripheral blood. The chain has TRBV7-8 and TRBJ1-1, with a weak D call TRBD1 (5 bases). The CDR3 loop reads CASSLARDLTEAFF. The DNA of the CDR3 is TGTGCCAGCAGCTTAGCGAGGGACCTAACTGAAGCTTTCTTT.